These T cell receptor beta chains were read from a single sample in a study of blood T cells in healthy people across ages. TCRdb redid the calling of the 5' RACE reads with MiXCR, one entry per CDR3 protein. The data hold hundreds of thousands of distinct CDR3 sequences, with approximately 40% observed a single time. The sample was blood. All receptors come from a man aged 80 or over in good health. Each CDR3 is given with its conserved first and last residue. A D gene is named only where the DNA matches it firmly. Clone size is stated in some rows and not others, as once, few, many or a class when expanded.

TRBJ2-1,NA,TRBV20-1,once,TGCAGTGCTAGAGATCCCATATGGGATGAGCAGTTCTTC,CSARDPIWDEQFF
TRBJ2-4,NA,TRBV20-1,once,TGCAGCCCGTTATTTCGGGGGAGAAAAAACATTCAGTACTTC,CSPLFRGRKNIQYF
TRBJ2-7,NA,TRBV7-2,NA,TGTGCCAGCACCCTTCTCGGTTACGAGCAGTACTTC,CASTLLGYEQYF
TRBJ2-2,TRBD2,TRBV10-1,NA,TGCGCCAGCAGTGAGAATCTAGCGGGGAACACCGGGGAGCTGTTTTTT,CASSENLAGNTGELFF
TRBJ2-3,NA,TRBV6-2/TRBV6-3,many,TGTGCCAGCAGCCGAGTGGATACGCAGTATTTT,CASSRVDTQYF
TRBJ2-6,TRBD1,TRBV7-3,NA,TGTACCAGCAGCCGCCACGGCACCCGGGACAGATTTCTCTCTGGGGCCAACGTCCTGACTTTC,CTSSRHGTRDRFLSGANVLTF
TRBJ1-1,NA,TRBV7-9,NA,TGTGCCAGCAGCTTAGCGTGGAACACTGAAGCTTTCTTT,CASSLAWNTEAFF
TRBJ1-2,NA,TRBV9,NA,TGTGCCAGCAGCCTAACCCCACAGGGCCCCAGGACATATGGCTACACCTTC,CASSLTPQGPRTYGYTF
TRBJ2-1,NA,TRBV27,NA,TGTGCCAGCAGTCGGGCCGTGTACAATGAGCAGTTCTTC,CASSRAVYNEQFF
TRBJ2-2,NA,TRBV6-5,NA,TGTGCCAGCAGTTACCAGGGGACGAACACCGGGGAGCTGTTTTTT,CASSYQGTNTGELFF
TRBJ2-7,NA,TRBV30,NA,TGTGCCTGGAGTGATACCGGTTTCTCCTACGAGCAGTACTTC,CAWSDTGFSYEQYF
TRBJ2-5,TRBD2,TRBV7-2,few,TGTGCCAGCAGCATCCGTAGCGGGGGGGTCCAAGAGACCCAGTACTTC,CASSIRSGGVQETQYF
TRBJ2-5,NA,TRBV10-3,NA,TGTGCCATCAGTGAGTCGCAGGGGCGGGGAGAGACCCAGTACTTC,CAISESQGRGETQYF
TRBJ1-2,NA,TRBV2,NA,TGTGCCAGCAGTGAAGCGCTAGGCGGCTACGACTATGGCTACACCTTC,CASSEALGGYDYGYTF
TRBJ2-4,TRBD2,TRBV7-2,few,TGTGCCAGCAGCGCCCGGACTAGGTGGAATAGCGCCAAAAACATTCAGTACTTC,CASSARTRWNSAKNIQYF
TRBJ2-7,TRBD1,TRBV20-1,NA,TGCAGTGCTAGAGCAGTCTCACAGGGGCGCGAGCAGTACTTC,CSARAVSQGREQYF
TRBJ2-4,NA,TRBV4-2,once,TGTGCCAGCAGCCAAGACGGAGGGGTGGTAAACATTCAGTACTTC,CASSQDGGVVNIQYF
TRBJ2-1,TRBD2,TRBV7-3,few,TGTGCCAGCAGCTTATACAGCGGGGGGTTCAATGAGCAGTTCTTC,CASSLYSGGFNEQFF
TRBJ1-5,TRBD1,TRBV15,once,TGTGCCACCCGGGACAGGGGCCGCGGCAATCAGCCCCAGCATTTT,CATRDRGRGNQPQHF
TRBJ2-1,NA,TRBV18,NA,TGTGCCAGCTCACCACGCGAAGGGGGATACAATGAGCAGTTCTTC,CASSPREGGYNEQFF
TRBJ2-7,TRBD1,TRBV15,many,TGTGCCACCAGCACAGCACAGGGGGCGAGGGAGCAGTACTTC,CATSTAQGAREQYF
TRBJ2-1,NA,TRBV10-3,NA,TGTGCCATCAGTGAGTCTATTAGCACCTCCCACAATGAGCAGTTCTTC,CAISESISTSHNEQFF
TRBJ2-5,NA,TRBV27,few,TGTGCCAGCAGTTTTGGGCAGGGGGGATCCCAAGAGACCCAGTACTTC,CASSFGQGGSQETQYF
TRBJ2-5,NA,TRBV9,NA,TGTGCCAGCAGCCCGCTAGGGGATTACTACGGGGAGCAGTACTTC,CASSPLGDYYGEQYF
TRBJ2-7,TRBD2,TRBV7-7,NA,TGTGCCAGCAGCTTAGCCAGGACTAGCGGGAGGGCTAGCTCCTACGAGCAGTACTTC,CASSLARTSGRASSYEQYF
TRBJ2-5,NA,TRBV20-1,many,TGCAGTGCTGGGTTCGGGGAAGCGTACCAAGAGACCCAGTACTTC,CSAGFGEAYQETQYF
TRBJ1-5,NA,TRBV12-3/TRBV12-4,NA,TGTGCCAGCAGTCGAAACCAGGGAATCAATCAGCCCCAGCATTTT,CASSRNQGINQPQHF